One and the same sample provided the 31 T cell receptor beta chains below, sequenced in a study of blood T cell dynamics during melanoma immunotherapy. As to time point: week 3, after first cycle of checkpoint inhibitor. Produced via immunoSEQ multiplex PCR; TCRdb's table is partial and in-frame only. The data show fewer than 13,000 clones, around 87% seen once. The sample consisted of blood, taken from a patient treated with checkpoint blockade. The receptor set was obtained from a human donor with melanoma.

This clone was seen once. The chain combines TRBV6-1 with TRBJ1-6, with D unclear. V lost 2 bases, J lost 7 bases, and 12 bases lay in between. CDR1 MNHNS and CDR2 SASEGT come from the germline V gene. The CDR3 loop spans 15 amino acids. DNA for the CDR3: TGTGCCAGCAGTGAACTTCGGAACGTCAATTCACCCCTCCACTTT. This codes for CASSELRNVNSPLHF.

The rearrangement links TRBV2 to TRBJ2-2; no firm D call. This CDR3 is 12 amino acids long. The V gene's germline CDR1 is SNHLY and CDR2 FYNNEI. Trimming took off 6 bases at V and 4 bases at J, with 6 bases between the two ends. The CDR3 DNA is TGTGCCAGCAGATTTGGCACCGGGGAGCTGTTTTTT. As protein: CASRFGTGELFF. The variable domain in full, completed from reference TRBV2 and TRBJ2-2, reads EPEVTQTPSHQVTQMGQEVILRCVPISNHLYFYWYRQILGQKVEFLVSFYNNEISEKSEIFDDQFSVERPDGSNFTLKIRSTKLEDSAMYFCASRFGTGELFFGEGSRLTVL.

This rearrangement joins TRBV5-1 to TRBJ2-4; 9 bases map to TRBD1. The CDR3 contains 17 residues. Per the germline V gene, CDR1 is SGHRS and CDR2 is YFSETQ. The V gene end was trimmed by 4 bases and the J gene end by 2 bases; junction bases not matched to a gene: 10. The CDR3 DNA sequence: TGCGCCAGCAGCCCGGGGGTAGGACAGGGGTCCAAAAACATTCAGTACTTC. Translation gives CASSPGVGQGSKNIQYF.

V and J are TRBV5-1 and TRBJ1-2; maybe TRBD1 (6 bases). The CDR3 is made up of 13 amino acids. Germline loops: CDR1 SGHRS, CDR2 YFSETQ. V shed 0 bases and J shed 6 bases, with 9 bases lying between them. The CDR3 nucleotides read TGCGCCAGCAGCTTGGGCAGGGGTGATGGCTACACCTTC. Its translation is CASSLGRGDGYTF. The full variable domain, completed using reference TRBV5-1 and TRBJ1-2, is KAGVTQTPRYLIKTRGQQVTLSCSPISGHRSVSWYQQTPGQGLQFLFEYFSETQRNKGNFPGRFSGRQFSNSRSEMNVSTLELGDSALYLCASSLGRGDGYTFGSGTRLTVV.

V is TRBV9 and J is TRBJ2-7; 13 positions match TRBD2. Looked up from germline, CDR1 is SGDLS and CDR2 is YYNGEE. The CDR3 is 17 amino acids. Trimming cost V 3 bases and J 2 bases; bases outside gene matches: 8. CDR3 protein: CASSAGDGLAGAYEQYF. CDR3 DNA sequence: TGTGCCAGCAGCGCGGGGGACGGACTAGCGGGGGCCTACGAGCAGTACTTC.

The rearrangement joins TRBV6-6 to TRBJ2-3; no clear D. Trimming shortened V by 4 bases and J by 3 bases, and 8 bases separated the two germline ends. This CDR3 has 13 amino acids. Germline CDR1 is MNHNY and CDR2 is SVGAGI (reference sequence). CDR3 sequence (DNA): TGTGCCAGCAGTTCGGGCCCGACAGATACGCAGTATTTT. Translation: CASSSGPTDTQYF.

The V call is TRBV2, the J call TRBJ2-2, with TRBD1 identical over 10 bases. V was pared by 7 bases and J by 5 bases, with 7 bases of the junction left unmatched. The CDR3 has 15 residues. Germline loops: CDR1 SNHLY, CDR2 FYNNEI. In DNA, the CDR3 is TGTGCCAGCAAATCCGGGACAGGGGTGACCGGGGAGCTGTTTTTT. Residues: CASKSGTGVTGELFF.

This CDR3 reads CASSQRTNEKLFF. The CDR3 DNA is TGTGCCAGCAGCCAGAGGACTAATGAAAAACTGTTTTTT. The chain employs TRBV27 and TRBJ1-4; D unclear. Germline V lookup: CDR1 MNHEY, CDR2 SMNVEV (reference sequence). The CDR3 contains 13 residues. Trimming took 6 bases from V and 2 from J, leaving 7 bases between them.

The V call is TRBV29-1, the J call TRBJ1-2, with 7 bases lining up with TRBD1. Germline loops: CDR1 SQVTM, CDR2 ANQGSEA. CDR3 size: 12 residues. The V segment lost 3 bases and the J segment 8 bases; nucleotides outside the gene matches: 6. The CDR3 sequence: CSVDEGASGYTF. In DNA, the CDR3 is TGCAGCGTTGATGAGGGGGCGAGCGGCTACACCTTC.

The chain combines TRBV19 with TRBJ1-4; 9 nucleotides agree with TRBD1. V lost 7 bases to trimming and J lost 0 bases; unmatched junction nucleotides: 6. This CDR3 comprises 16 residues. The germline V gene encodes CDR1 LNHDA and CDR2 SQIVND (reference sequence). CDR3 protein: CASMDRGLPTNEKLFF. CDR3 coding DNA: TGTGCCAGTATGGACAGGGGCCTCCCAACTAATGAAAAACTGTTTTTT.

This chain uses TRBV9 with TRBJ1-3, with a tentative D call TRBD1 (5 bases). The germline V gene has CDR1 SGDLS and CDR2 YYNGEE. CDR3 length: 13 amino acids. V was cut by 3 bases and J by 2 bases, with 6 bases left in between. CDR3 in DNA: TGTGCCAGCAGCGAAGGGGCTGGAAACACCATATATTTT. Translated: CASSEGAGNTIYF.

V is TRBV5-6 and J is TRBJ1-2; D possibly corresponds to TRBD1 (5 bases). V lost 4 bases to trimming and J lost 3 bases, with 13 bases between them. The CDR3 sequence is 14 residues long. Germline V gene sequence: CDR1 SGHDT, CDR2 YYEEEE. CDR3 sequence: CASSRSRDYYGYTF. As DNA, the CDR3 is TGTGCCAGCAGCCGTTCCCGGGACTACTATGGCTACACCTTC.

This clone came up once. The chain employs TRBV14 and TRBJ1-6; tentatively, D is TRBD1 (5 bases). The CDR3 spans 15 residues. Germline V lookup: CDR1 SGHDN, CDR2 FVKESK. Trimming removed 0 bases at V and 8 bases at J, with 11 bases between. This CDR3 is CASSQDWGNDSPLHF. The DNA of the CDR3 is TGTGCCAGCAGCCAAGACTGGGGGAACGATTCACCCCTCCACTTT.

This rearrangement joins TRBV19 to TRBJ1-5; 8 positions match TRBD1. From germline, CDR1 is LNHDA and CDR2 SQIVND (reference sequence). V lost 6 bases and J lost 7; bases outside the gene matches: 8. This CDR3 is 14 amino acids long. CDR3 bases: TGTGCCAGTAGCCCTTCAGGGGGCCGGCAGCCCCAGCATTTT. The encoded protein is CASSPSGGRQPQHF.

The rearrangement uses TRBV27 and TRBJ1-5; 8 nucleotides agree with TRBD1. From germline, CDR1 is MNHEY and CDR2 SMNVEV (reference sequence). CDR3 size: 14 residues. V was clipped by 4 bases and J by 3 bases; unmatched bases: 2. This CDR3 reads CASSYQGANQPQHF. CDR3 in DNA: TGTGCCAGCAGTTATCAGGGGGCCAATCAGCCCCAGCATTTT.

The V and J genes are TRBV19 and TRBJ1-4; D remains ambiguous. The germline V gene has CDR1 LNHDA and CDR2 SQIVND (reference sequence). Trimming took off 9 bases at V and 7 bases at J, with 15 bases between the two ends. This CDR3 comprises 13 residues. The CDR3 DNA follows: TGTGCCAGCTCCCCTACCGAACTTGAAAAACTGTTTTTT. Translation: CASSPTELEKLFF.

This sequence joins TRBV19 and TRBJ1-3; a possible D gene is TRBD1 (5 bases). Trimming took off 7 bases at V and 1 base at J, with 14 bases between the two ends. Per the germline V gene, CDR1 is LNHDA and CDR2 is SQIVND (reference sequence). CDR3 length: 15 amino acids. The CDR3 is CASNDRGSSGNTIYF. CDR3 nucleotide sequence: TGTGCCAGTAACGACCGGGGGTCGTCTGGAAACACCATATATTTT.

On this clone: In the same sample, other DNA sequences code for this CDR3. This chain links TRBV2 with TRBJ2-3; TRBD2 might be the D (6 bases). V lost 7 bases to trimming and J lost 3 bases, with 8 bases between them. Germline loops: CDR1 SNHLY, CDR2 FYNNEI. The CDR3 is made up of 12 amino acids. The CDR3 reads CASMRGTDTQYF. DNA of the CDR3: TGTGCCAGCATGCGGGGTACAGATACGCAGTATTTT.

This chain connects TRBV11-1 to TRBJ2-3, with TRBD2 identical over 10 bases. This CDR3 is 16 amino acids long. Looked up from germline, CDR1 is SGHAT and CDR2 is FQDESV (reference sequence). Trimming removed 5 bases from V and 0 bases from J; junction bases left unmatched: 5. Here the CDR3 reads CASSPQLAGSTDTQYF. The CDR3 DNA is TGTGCCAGCAGCCCCCAACTAGCGGGAAGCACAGATACGCAGTATTTT.

V is TRBV10-3 and J is TRBJ1-4; possible D gene TRBD1, 5 bases. The V gene lost 11 bases and the J gene lost 8 bases, with 18 bases spanning the gap. CDR1 and CDR2 from the germline V gene are ENHRY and SYGVKD. The CDR3 consists of 13 residues. In nucleotides, the CDR3 is TGTGCCGCCCAAGGGGCTACGGAAGAAAAACTGTTTTTT. It codes for CAAQGATEEKLFF.

J is TRBJ2-5 and V is TRBV10-3, with a tentative D call TRBD2 (6 bases). The germline V gene has CDR1 ENHRY and CDR2 SYGVKD. The CDR3 is 13 amino acids. V was cut by 10 bases and J by 3 bases, with 15 bases left in between. The CDR3 region is CATRDSAEETQYF. The CDR3 DNA reads TGTGCCACTAGGGACTCCGCGGAAGAGACCCAGTACTTC.

V usage is TRBV6-4 and J usage is TRBJ2-7; TRBD1 matches 7 bases. The CDR3 is made up of 13 amino acids. The V segment lost 6 bases and the J segment 3 bases; nucleotides outside the gene matches: 5. Per the germline V gene, CDR1 is MRHNA and CDR2 is SNTAGT. The CDR3 DNA reads TGTGCCAGCAGCCGGAACAGGGGCTACGAGCAGTACGTC. Its protein product is CASSRNRGYEQYV.

The V and J genes are TRBV27 and TRBJ2-3; the match to TRBD1 covers 9 bases. J was trimmed by 3 bases and V by 5 bases; bases with no gene match: 15. This CDR3 is 18 amino acids long. Per the germline V gene, CDR1 is MNHEY and CDR2 is SMNVEV (reference sequence). The CDR3: CASSRPSLPGQGTDTQYF. The CDR3 DNA reads TGTGCCAGCAGTCGTCCTAGTCTCCCGGGACAGGGAACAGATACGCAGTATTTT.

V usage is TRBV25-1 and J usage is TRBJ2-1; D is uncertain. The V gene lost 1 base and the J gene lost 9 bases, with 4 bases spanning the gap. Germline CDR1 and CDR2: MGHDK and SYGVNS. The CDR3 sequence is 11 residues long. This chain's CDR3 is CASSESREQFF. CDR3 DNA: TGTGCCAGCAGTGAATCTCGTGAGCAGTTCTTC.

This sequence joins TRBV29-1 and TRBJ1-1; D call uncertain. Germline V gives CDR1 SQVTM, CDR2 ANQGSEA. The CDR3 has 14 residues. Trimming took off 2 bases at V and 8 bases at J, with 18 bases between the two ends. The CDR3 protein is CSVEFVVGSSEAFF. Written as DNA, the CDR3 is TGCAGCGTTGAATTCGTTGTGGGGTCGAGCGAAGCTTTCTTT.

The rearrangement uses TRBV14 and TRBJ2-1; TRBD2 aligns across 8 bases. Losses at the gene ends were 4 bases for V and 7 bases for J; bases not matched to a gene: 6. This CDR3 region has 14 residues. Germline CDR1 SGHDN, CDR2 FVKESK. This CDR3 reads CASSRSGGLNEQFF. The CDR3 nucleotides read TGTGCCAGCAGCCGGTCGGGGGGGCTGAATGAGCAGTTCTTC.

This clone is a singleton in its sample. This sequence joins TRBV4-3 and TRBJ1-3; possibly TRBD1 for D (5 bases). This CDR3 is built from 15 residues. Trimming left V 2 bases short and J 0 bases short, with 8 bases between. Germline V gives CDR1 LGHNA, CDR2 YSLEER. CDR3 region: CASSQTRDSGNTIYF. CDR3 DNA: TGCGCCAGCAGCCAAACCAGGGACTCTGGAAACACCATATATTTT.

The V and J genes are TRBV10-3 and TRBJ2-1; 8 nucleotides align to TRBD1. The CDR3 extends over 16 amino acids. V lost 7 bases, J lost 2 bases, and 10 bases stayed unmatched. Germline V CDR1 and CDR2: ENHRY, SYGVKD. Written as DNA, the CDR3 is TGTGCCATCAACGATGGGACAGGAGGTCCCTACAATGAGCAGTTCTTC. This translates into CAINDGTGGPYNEQFF.

This sequence joins TRBV19 and TRBJ2-7; 8 nucleotides match TRBD1. The CDR3 runs 15 residues. Losses at the gene ends were 6 bases for V and 3 bases for J; bases not matched to a gene: 10. Per germline, CDR1 LNHDA and CDR2 SQIVND (reference sequence). Written as DNA, the CDR3 is TGTGCCAGTAGGAAAGGACAGGGAGACTACTACGAGCAGTACTTC. This gives the protein CASRKGQGDYYEQYF.

This chain connects TRBV4-1 to TRBJ2-4; D is possibly TRBD1 or TRBD2 (7 bases each). The V and J ends lost 0 bases and 9 bases respectively, with 21 bases between them. CDR1 is MGHRA and CDR2 is YSYEKL in the germline V gene. This CDR3 is built from 17 residues. The CDR3 nucleotides are TGCGCCAGCAGCCAAGACCCTCAGGGGGGGCGCGTAGGCATTCAGTACTTC. Translated, it gives CASSQDPQGGRVGIQYF.

The rearrangement uses TRBV6-6 and TRBJ2-5; 9 nucleotides agree with TRBD2. Germline values: CDR1 MNHNY, CDR2 SVGAGI (reference sequence). Unmatched junction bases numbered 7, after V lost 0 bases and J lost 5 bases. This CDR3 is 16 amino acids long. The CDR3 is CASSYSGTSRSETQYF. Here the CDR3 DNA reads TGTGCCAGCAGTTACTCGGGGACTAGCAGAAGCGAGACCCAGTACTTC.